The entry below describes one T cell receptor beta chain. Primed by a sample-barcoded 5' primer and a J-beta primer mix, a second PCR proceeded for 7 to 11 cycles. TCRdb called the 5' RACE reads again in MiXCR, with one record for every CDR3 protein. The sample yields hundreds of thousands of distinct CDR3 sequences, about 34% seen once. The sample is drawn from a study of blood T cells in healthy people across ages. This CDR3 is built from 15 residues. Germline lookup yields CDR1 MNHNY and CDR2 SVGAGI (reference sequence). The sequencing input was blood. The sequence came from a young man in good health. The chain uses TRBV6-6 and TRBJ2-1, with D possibly TRBD2 on 6 matching bases. The J call may be wrong; the DNA end is better matched by TRBJ2-7. DNA for the CDR3: TGTGCCAGCGGCGGGAAGGGGAGCTCCTACAATGAGCAGTACTTC. It translates to CASGGKGSSYNEQYF.